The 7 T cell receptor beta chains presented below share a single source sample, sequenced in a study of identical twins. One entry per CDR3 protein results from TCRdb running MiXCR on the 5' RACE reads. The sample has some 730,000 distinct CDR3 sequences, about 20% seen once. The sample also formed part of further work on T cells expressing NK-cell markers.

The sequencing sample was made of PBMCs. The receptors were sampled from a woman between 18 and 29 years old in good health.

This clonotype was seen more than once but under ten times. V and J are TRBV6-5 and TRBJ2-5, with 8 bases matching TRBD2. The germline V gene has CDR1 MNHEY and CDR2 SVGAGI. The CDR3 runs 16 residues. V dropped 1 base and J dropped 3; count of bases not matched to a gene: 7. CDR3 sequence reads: CASSYWGSGTKETQYF. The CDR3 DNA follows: TGTGCCAGCAGTTACTGGGGTAGCGGGACTAAAGAGACCCAGTACTTC.

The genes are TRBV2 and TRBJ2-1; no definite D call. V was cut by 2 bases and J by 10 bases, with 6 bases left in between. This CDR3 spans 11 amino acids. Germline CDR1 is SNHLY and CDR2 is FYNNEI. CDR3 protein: CASSEKWEQFF. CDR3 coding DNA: TGTGCCAGCAGTGAAAAGTGGGAGCAGTTCTTC.

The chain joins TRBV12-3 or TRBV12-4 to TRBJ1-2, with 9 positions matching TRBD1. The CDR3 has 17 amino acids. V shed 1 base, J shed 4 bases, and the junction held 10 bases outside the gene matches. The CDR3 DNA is TGTGCCAGCAGTTTAGGCCCAACAGGGGGCGCCTTCTATGGCTACACCTTC. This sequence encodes CASSLGPTGGAFYGYTF.

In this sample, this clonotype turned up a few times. This CDR3 is CSARVGIDQPQHF. The CDR3 bases are TGCAGTGCTAGAGTGGGCATTGATCAGCCCCAGCATTTT. The V gene is TRBV20-1, the J gene TRBJ1-5; D not certain. Trimming stripped 1 base from V and 5 bases from J, with 9 bases between. CDR3 size: 13 residues. Germline V gene sequence: CDR1 DFQATT, CDR2 SNEGSKA (reference sequence).

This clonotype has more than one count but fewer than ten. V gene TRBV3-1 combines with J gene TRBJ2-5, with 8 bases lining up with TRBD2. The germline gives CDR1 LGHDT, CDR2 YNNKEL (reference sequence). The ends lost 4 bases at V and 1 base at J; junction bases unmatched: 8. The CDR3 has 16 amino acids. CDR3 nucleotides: TGTGCCAGCAGCCCCTCTCGCGGGGGGCCCCAAGAGACCCAGTACTTC. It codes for CASSPSRGGPQETQYF.

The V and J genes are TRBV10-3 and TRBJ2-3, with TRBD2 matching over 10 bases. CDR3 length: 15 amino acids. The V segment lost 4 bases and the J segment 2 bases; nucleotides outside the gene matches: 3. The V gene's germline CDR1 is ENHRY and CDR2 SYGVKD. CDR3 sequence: CAISASGGATDTQYF. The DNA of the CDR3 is TGTGCCATCAGTGCCAGCGGGGGGGCCACAGATACGCAGTATTTT.

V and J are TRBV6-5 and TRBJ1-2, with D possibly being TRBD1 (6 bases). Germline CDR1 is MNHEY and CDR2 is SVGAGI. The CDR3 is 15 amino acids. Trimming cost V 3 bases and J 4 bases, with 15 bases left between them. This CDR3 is CASSYQSTGGYGYTF. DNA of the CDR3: TGTGCCAGCAGTTATCAGTCGACAGGCGGCTATGGCTACACCTTC.